This T cell receptor (beta chain) comes out of a study of blood T cells in healthy people across ages. Study context: Template switching recovered approximately one barcoded beta molecule for every two T cells. The study, taken as a whole, reports: Leaving the PBMCs unsorted stopped any conclusive comparison of naive versus antigen-experienced cells.

This clonotype showed up just a few times. Its matching antigen is unknown. A read error is possible here, since a much larger clone lies one base away. V shed 1 base and J shed 8 bases, with 19 bases lying between them. This CDR3 is built from 15 residues. Germline CDR1 reads DFQATT; CDR2 reads SNEGSKA (reference sequence). A second about 7 to 11 cycle PCR used barcoded and J-beta primers. The yield of each sample was at least 2.5 million CDR3-containing paired-end reads. One entry per CDR3 protein results from TCRdb running MiXCR on the 5' RACE reads. The table records approximately 1.5 million distinct CDR3 sequences, about 35% of them present only once.

The sequence came from a woman in her thirties in good health. Material for sequencing was blood. V and J are TRBV20-1 and TRBJ2-3; possible D gene TRBD2, 6 bases. As DNA, the CDR3 is TGCAGTGCTAGAGGGTATAGAGGGAGGCCAGGTACGCAGTATTTT. The encoded protein is CSARGYRGRPGTQYF.